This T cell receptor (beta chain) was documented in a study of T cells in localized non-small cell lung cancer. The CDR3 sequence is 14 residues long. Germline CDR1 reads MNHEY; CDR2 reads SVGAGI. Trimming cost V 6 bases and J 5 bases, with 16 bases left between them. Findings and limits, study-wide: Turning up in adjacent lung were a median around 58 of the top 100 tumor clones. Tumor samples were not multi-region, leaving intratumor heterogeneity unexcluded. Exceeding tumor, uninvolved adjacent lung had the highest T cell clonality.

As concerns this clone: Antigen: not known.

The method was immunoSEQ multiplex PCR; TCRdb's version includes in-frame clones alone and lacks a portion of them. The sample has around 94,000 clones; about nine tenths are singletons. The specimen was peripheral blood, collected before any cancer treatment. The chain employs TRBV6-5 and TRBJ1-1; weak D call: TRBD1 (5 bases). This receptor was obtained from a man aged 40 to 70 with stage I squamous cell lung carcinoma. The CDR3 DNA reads TGTGCCAGCAGATCCGACAGTCTCAGGACTGAAGCTTTCTTT. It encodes CASRSDSLRTEAFF.